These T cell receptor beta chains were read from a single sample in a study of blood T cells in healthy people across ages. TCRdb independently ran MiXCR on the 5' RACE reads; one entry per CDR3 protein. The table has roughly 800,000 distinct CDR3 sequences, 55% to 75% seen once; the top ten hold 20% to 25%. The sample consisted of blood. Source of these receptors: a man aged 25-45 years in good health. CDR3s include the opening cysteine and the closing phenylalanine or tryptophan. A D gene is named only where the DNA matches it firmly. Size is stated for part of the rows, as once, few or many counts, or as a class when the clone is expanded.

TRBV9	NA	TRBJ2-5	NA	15	TGTGCCAGCAGCGTAGTCCCGGGGCAAGGAAAGACCCAGTACTTC	CASSVVPGQGKTQYF
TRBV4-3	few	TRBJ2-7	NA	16	TGCGCCAGCAGCCAAGTGGTGGGACTCCCCTCCTACGAGCAGTACTTC	CASSQVVGLPSYEQYF
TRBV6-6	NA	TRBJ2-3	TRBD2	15	TGTGCCAGCAGGCCACCGGGACTAGCCCCAGATACGCAGTATTTT	CASRPPGLAPDTQYF
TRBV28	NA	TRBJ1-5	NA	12	TGTGCCAGCGTCTTACCCAATCAGCCCCAGCATTTT	CASVLPNQPQHF
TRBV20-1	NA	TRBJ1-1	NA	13	TGCAGTGCTAGTCCGAAGTCGAACACTGAAGCGTTCTTT	CSASPKSNTEAFF
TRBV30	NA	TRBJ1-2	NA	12	TGTGCCTGGAGCAGGGTTGCCTATGGCTACACCTTC	CAWSRVAYGYTF
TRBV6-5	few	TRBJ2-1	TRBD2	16	TGTGCCAGCACCAGGACTAGCGGGGCGAAGGACAATGAGCAGTTCTTC	CASTRTSGAKDNEQFF
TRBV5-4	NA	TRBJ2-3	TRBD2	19	TGTGCCAGCAGCTTGGGGGGACTAGCGGGGGGATCGGGCACAGATACGCAGTATTTT	CASSLGGLAGGSGTDTQYF
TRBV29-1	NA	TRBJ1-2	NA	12	TGCAGCGTTTCGTTCGGGATTGAGGGCTACACCTTC	CSVSFGIEGYTF
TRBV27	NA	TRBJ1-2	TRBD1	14	TGTGCCAGCAGTTCAGCGGGACAGCCAAATGGCTACACCTTC	CASSSAGQPNGYTF
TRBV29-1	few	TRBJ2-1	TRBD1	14	TGCAGCGTTGACAAAACAGGGGCGAGAGGGGAGCAGTTCTTC	CSVDKTGARGEQFF
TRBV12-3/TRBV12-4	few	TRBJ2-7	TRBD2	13	TGTGCCAGCAGTCCCCTACTAGCGTACGAGCAGTACTTC	CASSPLLAYEQYF
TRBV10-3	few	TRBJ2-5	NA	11	TGTGCCATCGCGGCAGAAGAGACCCAGTACTTC	CAIAAEETQYF
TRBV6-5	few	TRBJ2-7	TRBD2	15	TGTGCCAGCAGTTATCATGGGACTAGCTCCTACGAGCAGTACTTC	CASSYHGTSSYEQYF
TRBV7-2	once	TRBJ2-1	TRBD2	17	TGTGCCAGCAGCCGATTTAGCGGGAGGGGGTCCTACAATGAGCAGTTCTTC	CASSRFSGRGSYNEQFF
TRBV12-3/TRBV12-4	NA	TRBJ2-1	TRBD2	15	TGTGCCAGCAGTTTTGCGGGAGTTGGGCACAATAAGCAGTTCTTC	CASSFAGVGHNKQFF
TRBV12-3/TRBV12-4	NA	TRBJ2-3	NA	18	TGTGCCAGCAGTTTGATCCCTGTAGGGAGGGGGTGGTCAGATGCGCAGTATTTT	CASSLIPVGRGWSDAQYF
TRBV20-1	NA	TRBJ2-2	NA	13	TGCAGTGCTAGCCAGCCCTACACCGGGGAGCTGTTTTTT	CSASQPYTGELFF
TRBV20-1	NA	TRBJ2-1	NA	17	TGCAGTGCGTCCGGGGAGAGACGACCGGGAAACTACAATGAGCAGTTCTTC	CSASGERRPGNYNEQFF
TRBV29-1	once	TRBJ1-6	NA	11	TGCAGCGTTGATTTCTATTCACCCCTCCACTTT	CSVDFYSPLHF
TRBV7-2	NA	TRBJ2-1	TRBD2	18	TGTGCCAGCAGCTCCCGGACTAGCGGGAGTATACTTAATGATGAGCAGTTCTTC	CASSSRTSGSILNDEQFF
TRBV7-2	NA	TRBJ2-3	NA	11	TGTGCCAGCAGCTCCTACTCAGGGCAGTATTTT	CASSSYSGQYF